The 5 T cell receptor beta chains given below trace back to one sample, sequenced in a study of blood T cells in healthy people across ages. Alongside a J-beta primer mix, a sample-barcoded 5' primer served in a second PCR lasting 7 to 11 cycles. TCRdb reanalysed the 5' RACE reads using MiXCR and keeps one entry per CDR3 protein. The table has around 1.5 million distinct CDR3 sequences, roughly 59% seen once; the top ten hold 6.7%. What was sequenced was blood. The receptors stem from a man aged 18 to 29 in good health.

The V call is TRBV29-1, the J call TRBJ2-7; D is unclear. This CDR3 is 10 amino acids long. The V gene's germline CDR1 is SQVTM and CDR2 ANQGSEA. Trimming removed 4 bases from V and 9 bases from J, with 10 bases in between. CDR3 bases: TGCAGCGTTGTAGATTTGGGGCAGTACTTC. Translated: CSVVDLGQYF.

This clonotype was seen once. One junction end does not reproduce the germline sequence, and a read error may be involved. The chain joins TRBV7-2 to TRBJ2-1; 11 bases line up with TRBD2. The CDR3 runs 15 residues. The germline V gene encodes CDR1 SGHTA and CDR2 FQGNSA. The chain's CDR3 is CANSLYLAGGNEQFF. CDR3 nucleotides: TGTGCCAACAGCTTATACCTAGCGGGAGGTAATGAGCAGTTCTTC.

This clonotype occurred a few times. The chain has TRBV6-1 and TRBJ2-5; D is possibly TRBD1 or TRBD2 (5 bases each). The CDR3 length is 17 residues. Trimming left V 3 bases short and J 0 bases short, with 17 bases between. The germline CDR1 and CDR2 sequences are MNHNS and SASEGT. This CDR3 is CASSDPARDGHQETQYF. CDR3 nucleotide sequence: TGTGCCAGCAGTGATCCGGCCCGGGACGGACACCAAGAGACCCAGTACTTC.

The chain uses TRBV10-3 and TRBJ2-5, with 8 bases fitting TRBD1. The CDR3 sequence is 14 residues long. Germline CDR1 ENHRY, CDR2 SYGVKD. Trimming took 8 bases from V and 0 from J; bases not matched to a gene: 5. CDR3 amino acids: CAIGMTGDQETQYF. CDR3 DNA sequence: TGTGCCATCGGAATGACAGGGGACCAAGAGACCCAGTACTTC.

In this sample, this clonotype turned up a few times. The gene calls are TRBV20-1 and TRBJ1-1, with unresolved D. Per germline, CDR1 DFQATT and CDR2 SNEGSKA (reference sequence). Trimming removed 0 bases from V and 4 bases from J, with 9 bases in between. This CDR3 region has 13 residues. DNA for the CDR3: TGCAGTGCTAGAGATCGGCCGACCACTGAAGCTTTCTTT. This encodes CSARDRPTTEAFF.